The clone carrying this TCR beta chain has only a few counts. This specimen comes from a study of T cells in Graves' hyperthyroidism and ophthalmopathy. For the study at large: Any treatment followed the collection of peripheral blood at initial diagnosis.

It was RNA transcripts that yielded the amplified TCR beta CDR3 regions. The TCR CDR3 first-round RT-PCR relied on the HTBI primer set. One entry per CDR3 protein results from TCRdb running MiXCR on the multiplex PCR reads. The sample has roughly 350,000 distinct CDR3 sequences; approximately 15% are singletons. In the ophthalmopathy cohort, Clinical Activity Score was at least 3, NOSPECS grade at least 4, and duration under 3 months. The CDR3 has 16 residues. The V segment lost 5 bases and the J segment 3 bases; nucleotides outside the gene matches: 6. CDR1 MRHNA and CDR2 SNTAGT come from the germline V gene.

The sequencing input was blood. This TCR was sampled from a young woman with Graves' ophthalmopathy. V gene TRBV6-4 combines with J gene TRBJ2-1, with 11 bases that match TRBD2. The CDR3 sequence: CASSPGLADRYNEQFF. CDR3 nucleotide sequence: TGTGCCAGCAGTCCGGGACTAGCGGACCGCTACAATGAGCAGTTCTTC.